These 28 T cell receptor beta chains were all obtained from the same sample, sequenced in a study of shared clonotypes between healthy human individuals. The method was immunoSEQ multiplex PCR; TCRdb's version includes in-frame clones alone and lacks a portion of them. The table has 150,000 to 200,000 clones, over 85% seen once. Source material: naive CD4+ T cells sorted from blood. Subset meaning: CD45RA+ positively selected. The receptors were gathered from a woman in her 30s in good health.

The CDR3 loop is CASSQEATSGYTGELFF. The CDR3, as DNA: TGCGCCAGCAGCCAAGAGGCGACTAGCGGATACACCGGGGAGCTGTTTTTT. V and J are TRBV4-1 and TRBJ2-2, with 9 bases that match TRBD2. CDR1 and CDR2 (germline): MGHRA, YSYEKL. CDR3 size: 17 residues. After removal of 0 bases from V and 3 bases from J, the junction contained 5 bases not matched to a gene.

V is TRBV2 and J is TRBJ2-3; TRBD2 might be the D (6 bases). Germline loops: CDR1 SNHLY, CDR2 FYNNEI. The CDR3 runs to 15 residues. V gave up 4 bases and J gave up 2 bases, with 13 bases separating them. CDR3 in amino acids: CASSVAARDTDTQYF. CDR3 DNA sequence: TGTGCCAGCAGTGTAGCGGCAAGGGACACAGATACGCAGTATTTT.

The chain has TRBV28 and TRBJ2-3, with 12 bases identical to TRBD2. This CDR3 comprises 14 residues. The junction had 5 bases not matched to a gene; V was cut back by 3 bases and J by 10 bases. Germline assignment: CDR1 MDHEN and CDR2 SYDVKM. CDR3 residues: CASSFPSGRDPQYF. The CDR3 region has the DNA TGTGCCAGCAGTTTCCCTAGCGGGAGGGATCCGCAGTATTTT.

This rearrangement joins TRBV27 to TRBJ1-2, with TRBD1 matching 7 bases. CDR1 and CDR2 from the germline V gene are MNHEY and SMNVEV (reference sequence). The trim removed 5 bases at V and 2 bases at J, leaving 8 bases unmatched. There are 15 residues in the CDR3. The CDR3 here is CASSPRTGPNYGYTF. In DNA, the CDR3 is TGTGCCAGCAGTCCAAGGACAGGCCCGAACTATGGCTACACCTTC.

J is TRBJ1-6 and V is TRBV28, with D uncertain. Trimming pared 6 bases from V and 6 bases from J, leaving 15 bases between. Per the germline V gene, CDR1 is MDHEN and CDR2 is SYDVKM. The CDR3 runs to 15 residues. CDR3 region: CASSLSGESNSPLHF. In DNA form, the CDR3 reads TGTGCCAGCAGCCTGTCCGGGGAGAGTAATTCACCCCTCCACTTT.

The count of this clone is one. The CDR3 protein is CASNDRGSSYEQYF. The CDR3, as DNA: TGTGCCAGCAACGACAGGGGCAGCTCCTACGAGCAGTACTTC. The rearrangement links TRBV7-9 to TRBJ2-5; TRBD1 matches at 8 bases. The end of the DNA fits TRBJ2-7 better, so the J call may be wrong. CDR3 length: 14 amino acids. Germline V lookup: CDR1 SEHNR, CDR2 FQNEAQ (reference sequence).

The chain joins TRBV29-1 to TRBJ2-7, with TRBD2 matching over 9 bases. Trimming removed 3 bases from V and 4 bases from J; junction bases left unmatched: 1. Germline V CDR1 and CDR2: SQVTM, ANQGSEA. CDR3 length equals 12 residues. The CDR3 loop is CSVEGLAYEQYF. CDR3 DNA: TGCAGCGTTGAGGGACTAGCATACGAGCAGTACTTC.

This clone showed up just once. In DNA form, the CDR3 reads TGTGCCAGCAGCTTAGGGGTCGGGAAGAACACTGAAGCTTTCTTT. It yields the protein CASSLGVGKNTEAFF. This chain uses TRBV7-8 with TRBJ1-1, with D unclear. Germline CDR1 SGHVS, CDR2 FQNEAQ. V was pared by 1 base and J by 1 base, with 10 bases between. CDR3 length: 15 amino acids.

As regards this clone: This same CDR3 is encoded by further DNA sequences in the sample. V and J are TRBV28 and TRBJ1-1; no firm D call. Trimming cost V 5 bases and J 0 bases, with 7 bases left between them. The germline V gene has CDR1 MDHEN and CDR2 SYDVKM. This CDR3 has 13 amino acids. Written as DNA, the CDR3 is TGTGCCAGCAGTGAGGGTTTGAACACTGAAGCTTTCTTT. Protein: CASSEGLNTEAFF.

This rearrangement joins TRBV4-1 to TRBJ2-2; 7 nucleotides match TRBD2. There are 16 residues in the CDR3. Germline V gene lookup returns CDR1 MGHRA and CDR2 YSYEKL. V was pared by 1 base and J by 3 bases, with 5 bases of the junction left unmatched. CDR3 sequence: CASSQVASGYTGELFF. The CDR3 region has the DNA TGCGCCAGCAGCCAAGTAGCTAGCGGTTACACCGGGGAGCTGTTTTTT.

The chain links TRBV28 to TRBJ2-7; 7 nucleotides agree with TRBD1. Trimming at V came to 3 bases and at J to 4 bases, leaving 12 bases not matched to a gene. The CDR3 has 16 amino acids. Germline V lookup: CDR1 MDHEN, CDR2 SYDVKM. The CDR3 loop is CASSFLLRQGRYEQYF. The CDR3 bases are TGTGCCAGCAGTTTTCTCCTTAGACAGGGTCGGTACGAGCAGTACTTC.

This chain links TRBV7-9 with TRBJ2-2; 9 nucleotides match TRBD1. The germline V gene has CDR1 SEHNR and CDR2 FQNEAQ (reference sequence). The CDR3 has 16 residues. Trimming took 0 bases from V and 4 from J; bases not matched to a gene: 3. This chain's CDR3 is CASSLAGTGITGELFF. The CDR3 region has the DNA TGTGCCAGCAGCTTAGCGGGGACAGGGATCACCGGGGAGCTGTTTTTT.

J is TRBJ2-5 and V is TRBV19; D is possibly TRBD1 (6 bases). The DNA end favors TRBJ2-7, so the J call may be wrong. The V gene's germline CDR1 is LNHDA and CDR2 SQIVND (reference sequence). This CDR3 has 15 amino acids. DNA for the CDR3: TGTGCCAGTAGCACTAATACAGGGAAACCCTACGAGCAGTACTTC. Translation: CASSTNTGKPYEQYF.

V and J are TRBV20-1 and TRBJ1-4; no definite D call. Trimming cost V 7 bases and J 7 bases, with 10 bases left between them. The germline V gene encodes CDR1 DFQATT and CDR2 SNEGSKA (reference sequence). The CDR3 is made up of 11 amino acids. CDR3 loop: CSGARGEKLFF. In DNA, the CDR3 is TGCAGTGGCGCGAGAGGTGAAAAACTGTTTTTT.

This chain joins TRBV7-2 and TRBJ1-3; 7 bases agree with TRBD1. Unmatched junction bases numbered 1, after V lost 5 bases and J lost 0 bases. This CDR3 spans 14 amino acids. CDR1 is SGHTA, CDR2 FQGNSA, per germline. For the CDR3, the DNA is TGTGCCAGCAGCCGGGACAGCTCTGGAAACACCATATATTTT. It codes for CASSRDSSGNTIYF.

The chain recombines TRBV19 with TRBJ2-7, with 8 nucleotides matching TRBD1. CDR1 is LNHDA, CDR2 SQIVND, per germline (reference sequence). The V segment lost 4 bases and the J segment 2 bases; nucleotides outside the gene matches: 7. The CDR3 runs 15 residues. The CDR3 nucleotides read TGTGCCAGTAGTACTAGACAGGGGTCGCCCTACGAGCAGTACTTC. Its translation is CASSTRQGSPYEQYF.

The gene calls are TRBV5-1 and TRBJ2-7; tentatively, D is TRBD2 (7 bases). The V gene's germline CDR1 is SGHRS and CDR2 YFSETQ. Trimming took 4 bases from V and 6 from J, leaving 20 bases between them. The CDR3 contains 15 residues. The CDR3 sequence: CASSHLNAGAGEQYF. CDR3 sequence (DNA): TGCGCCAGCAGCCACCTTAACGCGGGGGCGGGCGAGCAGTACTTC.

The CDR3 nucleotides read TGCGCCAGCAGCTTGGTCCAGGGCAACACTGAAGCTTTCTTT. Translation gives CASSLVQGNTEAFF. The chain has TRBV5-1 and TRBJ1-1, with a possible D match to TRBD1 (5 bases). The germline V gene has CDR1 SGHRS and CDR2 YFSETQ. V was pared by 0 bases and J by 2 bases, with 8 bases between. The CDR3 is 14 amino acids. Filled out from reference TRBV5-1 and TRBJ1-1, the complete variable domain reads KAGVTQTPRYLIKTRGQQVTLSCSPISGHRSVSWYQQTPGQGLQFLFEYFSETQRNKGNFPGRFSGRQFSNSRSEMNVSTLELGDSALYLCASSLVQGNTEAFFGQGTRLTVV.

V gene TRBV28 combines with J gene TRBJ2-1; D possibly matches TRBD1 or TRBD2 (7 bases each). This CDR3 has 15 amino acids. V was trimmed by 7 bases and J by 7 bases, leaving 20 bases between them. Germline V gene data show CDR1 as MDHEN and CDR2 as SYDVKM. Written as DNA, the CDR3 is TGTGCCAGCATCCAGGGGGGGCAGGGTAAAAATGAGCAGTTCTTC. It is translated as CASIQGGQGKNEQFF.

The V and J genes are TRBV5-4 and TRBJ1-3, with no clear D. V lost 3 bases to trimming and J lost 0 bases, with 16 bases between them. Germline V gene sequence: CDR1 SGHNT, CDR2 YYREEE (reference sequence). CDR3 size: 17 residues. The DNA for the CDR3 is TGTGCCAGCAGCTCCCTAAATGGACCGAGCTCTGGAAACACCATATATTTT. It encodes CASSSLNGPSSGNTIYF.

This chain uses TRBV7-2 with TRBJ2-5; TRBD1 matches at 11 bases. The germline gives CDR1 SGHTA, CDR2 FQGNSA. V was pared by 4 bases and J by 2 bases, with 6 bases of the junction left unmatched. The CDR3 consists of 16 residues. CDR3 in amino acids: CASSSGTGGWQETQYF. The CDR3 DNA follows: TGTGCCAGCAGCTCCGGGACAGGGGGGTGGCAAGAGACCCAGTACTTC. Filled out from reference TRBV7-2 and TRBJ2-5, the complete variable domain reads GAGVSQSPSNKVTEKGKDVELRCDPISGHTALYWYRQSLGQGLEFLIYFQGNSAPDKSGLPSDRFSAERTGGSVSTLTIQRTQQEDSAVYLCASSSGTGGWQETQYFGPGTRLLVL.

The chain joins TRBV11-3 to TRBJ1-3; possibly TRBD1 for D (6 bases). CDR1 SGHNT and CDR2 YENEEA come from the germline V gene. V dropped 2 bases and J dropped 2 bases, with 10 bases sitting between them. CDR3 length: 15 residues. CDR3 in amino acids: CASSLIGGPGNTIYF. CDR3 bases: TGTGCCAGCAGCTTAATAGGGGGTCCTGGAAACACCATATATTTT. Full variable domain (missing parts from reference TRBV11-3 and TRBJ1-3): EAGVVQSPRYKIIEKKQPVAFWCNPISGHNTLYWYLQNLGQGPELLIRYENEEAVDDSQLPKDRFSAERLKGVDSTLKIQPAELGDSAVYLCASSLIGGPGNTIYFGEGSWLTVV.

The rearrangement uses TRBV28 and TRBJ2-5; D gene unclear. The J call may be faulty, since TRBJ2-7 better matches the DNA end. Germline CDR1 and CDR2: MDHEN and SYDVKM. This CDR3 comprises 13 residues. CDR3 loop: CASSFRLSNEQYF. The CDR3 DNA follows: TGTGCCAGCAGTTTCCGCTTATCCAACGAGCAGTACTTC.

The V call is TRBV6-5, the J call TRBJ1-3, with a tentative D call TRBD1 (5 bases). V lost 7 bases and J 0 bases, leaving 13 bases between the germline ends. The CDR3 is 15 amino acids. From germline, CDR1 is MNHEY and CDR2 SVGAGI. The CDR3 nucleotides are TGTGCCAGCACCTCAGGGTTTGACTCTGGAAACACCATATATTTT. Its protein is CASTSGFDSGNTIYF.

V and J are TRBV11-2 and TRBJ2-1; D may be TRBD2 (6 bases). V was shortened by 1 base and J by 4 bases, with 23 bases between the two germline ends. The CDR3 sequence is 19 residues long. Germline CDR1 and CDR2: SGHAT and FQNNGV. The CDR3 DNA reads as TGTGCCAGCAGCTTAGCCCCCTCCAGGGCGGGAAAAGCGTACAATGAGCAGTTCTTC. It encodes CASSLAPSRAGKAYNEQFF.

This chain joins TRBV28 and TRBJ2-7; 11 nucleotides align to TRBD2. This CDR3 spans 15 amino acids. Trimming cost V 6 bases and J 3 bases; bases outside gene matches: 7. Germline V gene sequence: CDR1 MDHEN, CDR2 SYDVKM. CDR3 residues: CASRRGGTSGYEQYF. CDR3 in DNA: TGTGCCAGCAGGCGAGGGGGGACTAGCGGCTACGAGCAGTACTTC.

The rearrangement links TRBV5-1 to TRBJ2-7, with D possibly being TRBD1 (6 bases). The V gene lost 4 bases and the J gene lost 2 bases, with 13 bases spanning the gap. Germline V lookup: CDR1 SGHRS, CDR2 YFSETQ. This CDR3 has 14 residues. The CDR3 DNA reads as TGCGCCAGCAGCCGGGAAGGACAGACCTACGAGCAGTACTTC. The encoded protein is CASSREGQTYEQYF.

This chain connects TRBV4-2 to TRBJ2-3, with TRBD2 matching over 10 bases. Germline values: CDR1 LGHNA, CDR2 YNFKEQ. Trimming removed 1 base from V and 4 bases from J; junction bases left unmatched: 11. This CDR3 contains 18 residues. The CDR3 protein is CASSQVGRLAGVADTQYF. For the CDR3, the DNA is TGTGCCAGCAGCCAAGTGGGGCGGCTAGCGGGAGTCGCAGATACGCAGTATTTT.